This paragraph covers one T cell receptor beta chain sequence. Its antigen is as yet unknown. A much larger clonotype is one base distant, so this may be a read error. Given the absence of the conserved phenylalanine or tryptophan at the CDR3 end, a read error is likely. A second PCR of about 6 to 12 cycles used a sample-barcoded 5' primer and a J-beta primer mix. MiXCR, applied by TCRdb to the 5' RACE reads, yields one record per CDR3 protein. In the table there are under 750,000 distinct CDR3 sequences, 40% to 55% of which are singletons. The data belong to a study of blood T cells in healthy people across ages. Points from the study as a whole: Strong correlation existed between TCR beta diversity and naive T cell percentage. Long-lived donors exceeded aged donors in naive CD4+ cells and diversity. Conclusively comparing naive with antigen-experienced cells was impossible with unsorted PBMCs.

The CDR3 is 12 amino acids. Germline V lookup: CDR1 SQVTM, CDR2 ANQGSEA. Germline trimming cut 8 bases from V and 6 bases from J; bases unmatched to any gene: 6. V usage is TRBV29-1 and J usage is TRBJ2-1, with 8 bases that match TRBD2. Sequencing was performed on blood. The source of this sequence is a man older than 75 in good health. DNA of the CDR3: TGCAGCTTCCGACTAGCGCCCAATGAGCAGTTCTTG. Protein: CSFRLAPNEQFL.